Reported below is one T cell receptor beta chain. Its antigen is currently not known. No much larger clonotype is one base removed from it; base qualities were not supplied. This entry comes from a study of CD8 T cells in ankylosing spondylitis (dated by TCRdb to between 2016 and 2019). Context from the whole study: The study set out to find disease-linked TCR variants by profiling T cell receptor beta repertoires in ankylosing spondylitis patients and healthy donors. Samples of peripheral blood were taken, and for ankylosing spondylitis patients, synovial fluid was collected as well. The full study cohort was made up of 25 ankylosing spondylitis patients and 108 healthy donors.

From the cysteine up to the phenylalanine, the CDR3 has a length of 11 residues. Only CDR3 DNA is held: 33 bases, read in frame from base 1. Taken from the germline V gene (reference sequence), the CDR1 and CDR2 loops are LNHNV and YYDKDF. V gives up 4 bases and J gives up 5 bases, and the segment between their germline ends measures 5 bases. The listed sequencing device is Illumina HiSeq 2500. TCR beta libraries were prepared by quantitative 5'-RACE with molecular barcodes. The study's own analysis went as follows. To identify disease-linked TCR variants, a new computational method was used, one built on a probabilistic model of VDJ rearrangement. Clones were called with MiXCR by TCRdb after fastp trimmed the public reads at Q25, and only in-frame beta chains were retained. All rows with the same CDR3 protein become a single entry with the most common DNA and genes. TCRdb, not the authors, supplied the V and J calls. The sample includes about 450,000 distinct CDR3 sequences, with about 24% observed a single time. The ten biggest clones cover over 0.8% of the sample.

Study-wide conclusions, independent of this receptor: Some motif variants had previously been reported in the synovial fluid and blood of reactive arthritis patients, which suggests shared mechanisms of disease initiation. A TCR beta motif of eight highly homologous amino acid variants appeared characteristic of blood from ankylosing spondylitis patients. The disease-linked clones were reported as significantly enriched in matched synovial fluid samples from ankylosing spondylitis patients. The disease-linked clones showed a CD8+ phenotype and occurred at relatively low frequencies in peripheral blood.

The receptor was isolated from a male donor with ankylosing spondylitis. Specimen: blood, either unsorted or a sorted T cell fraction (not recorded which). The chain links TRBV15 with TRBJ1-2, with the identity of the D gene unclear. The DNA sequence reads TGTGCCACCAGCATGGAGTATGGCTACACCTTC. Its amino acids are CATSMEYGYTF.